Shown below are 10 T cell receptor beta chains from a single sample sequenced in a study of CD8+ T cells in alopecia areata (dated by TCRdb to the late 2010s). Library construction relied on the immunoSEQ multiplex PCR assay. To provide template for TCR sequencing, every sample had RNA extracted and reverse transcribed into cDNA. TCRdb mirrors the immuneACCESS table, restricted to in-frame sequences. Some clones are absent from its copies; in checked studies, under half trace to an unresolved V gene, and the reason for the others is unknown. The sample data list some 170,000 clones, and less than 80% of these were observed just once. The leading ten clones occupy roughly 11% of the sample. In light of the paper, this sample's time point label describes: baseline before oral tofacitinib. Sequencing used CD8+ T cells sorted from blood, obtained at week 0. The receptors originated from a human donor with alopecia areata.

The rearrangement uses TRBV6-6 and TRBJ2-5; 12 bases fit TRBD2. Germline V gene data show CDR1 as MNHNY and CDR2 as SVGAGI (reference sequence). The V gene end was trimmed by 4 bases and the J gene end by 0 bases; junction bases not matched to a gene: 3. This CDR3 is 16 amino acids long. CDR3 sequence reads: CASSSGLAGYQETQYF. The CDR3 DNA is TGTGCCAGCAGTTCAGGACTAGCGGGGTACCAAGAGACCCAGTACTTC.

V gene TRBV25-1 combines with J gene TRBJ2-1; TRBD2 matches 13 bases. J was trimmed by 8 bases and V by 6 bases; bases with no gene match: 4. This CDR3 has 14 amino acids. Per the germline V gene, CDR1 is MGHDK and CDR2 is SYGVNS. CDR3 sequence (DNA): TGTGCCAGCAGCGGACTAGCGGGGGTGGATGAGCAGTTCTTC. Amino acids: CASSGLAGVDEQFF.

This chain joins TRBV30 and TRBJ2-7; D ambiguous. Germline V CDR1 and CDR2: GTSNPN, SVGIG (reference sequence). The CDR3 consists of 12 residues. Deletions cut 4 bases from V and 0 bases from J, with 7 bases between. Here the CDR3 reads CAWIVSSYEQYF. CDR3 sequence (DNA): TGTGCCTGGATAGTAAGCTCCTACGAGCAGTACTTC.

A few counts support this clone. The chain joins TRBV7-9 to TRBJ1-3; D may be TRBD1 (6 bases). CDR1 and CDR2 from the germline V gene are SEHNR and FQNEAQ (reference sequence). V gave up 4 bases and J gave up 10 bases, with 14 bases separating them. The CDR3 is made up of 13 amino acids. CDR3 region: CASSSEGELTIYF. CDR3 DNA sequence: TGTGCCAGCAGCTCCGAGGGGGAACTTACCATATATTTT.

This chain links TRBV2 with TRBJ1-1; D is undetermined. The CDR3 is 11 residues long. CDR1 is SNHLY, CDR2 FYNNEI, per germline. Trimming took 11 bases from V and 5 from J, leaving 12 bases between them. The CDR3 DNA sequence: TGTGCCGGCTCTGTTTCGACTGAAGCTTTCTTT. As protein: CAGSVSTEAFF.

This sequence joins TRBV5-1 and TRBJ1-1; D is unclear. Germline V gene lookup returns CDR1 SGHRS and CDR2 YFSETQ. Trimming took 2 bases from V and 0 from J, leaving 5 bases between them. The CDR3 consists of 13 residues. CDR3 residues: CASSLRVNTEAFF. The CDR3 DNA sequence: TGCGCCAGCAGCTTACGGGTGAACACTGAAGCTTTCTTT.

The rearrangement links TRBV6-6 to TRBJ1-1; unclear D gene. Looked up from germline, CDR1 is MNHNY and CDR2 is SVGAGI (reference sequence). The length of the CDR3 is 13 residues. Trimming took off 2 bases at V and 0 bases at J, with 4 bases between the two ends. CDR3 sequence: CASSYNLNTEAFF. The CDR3 nucleotides are TGTGCCAGCAGTTACAACCTGAACACTGAAGCTTTCTTT.

J is TRBJ2-3 and V is TRBV13; the D is unclear. Germline V gene sequence: CDR1 PRHDT, CDR2 FYEKMQ (reference sequence). The CDR3 has 14 amino acids. V was trimmed by 2 bases and J by 4 bases, leaving 10 bases between them. The CDR3 DNA sequence: TGTGCCAGCAGCTTAAAGTCCGGCCCAGATACGCAGTATTTT. It codes for CASSLKSGPDTQYF.

Only one count was recorded for this clone. This chain uses TRBV19 with TRBJ2-1, with TRBD1 matching 8 bases. The CDR3 covers 12 residues. After removal of 10 bases from V and 7 bases from J, the junction contained 6 bases not matched to a gene. Germline CDR1 reads LNHDA; CDR2 reads SQIVND (reference sequence). This CDR3 is CATTTGVNEQFF. The CDR3, as DNA: TGTGCCACCACGACAGGGGTGAATGAGCAGTTCTTC.

Only one count was recorded for this clone. The chain has TRBV12-5 and TRBJ1-4, with 7 nucleotides matching TRBD1. After removal of 5 bases from V and 0 bases from J, the junction contained 3 bases not matched to a gene. Germline lookup yields CDR1 LGHNT and CDR2 FRNRAP. The CDR3 runs 15 residues. CDR3 sequence (DNA): TGTGCTAGTGGTCCGGGGACAGCAACTAATGAAAAACTGTTTTTT. This sequence encodes CASGPGTATNEKLFF.